The present T cell receptor beta chain was sequenced within a study of T cell responses to AZD1222 COVID-19 vaccine. Regarding the study as a whole: Only six or seven AZD1222 recipients were seropositive at baseline. Clonal diversity was possibly underestimated, and the donors were mostly white British, with more females.

Sequencing was performed with immunoSEQ multiplex PCR; in TCRdb, only in-frame clones are kept and a portion is missing. The sample lists 150,000 to 200,000 clones, about 92% occurring once. V lost 2 bases, J lost 6 bases, and 8 bases lay in between. The CDR3 extends over 13 amino acids. Germline V gene sequence: CDR1 LGHDT, CDR2 YNNKEL (reference sequence). Turning to this clone: The antigen remains undetermined.

The receptor was derived from an adult in good health. The specimen was peripheral blood, collected on day 0 of AZD1222 vaccination. V gene TRBV3-1 (or the pseudogene TRBV3-2) combines with J gene TRBJ1-5; D unclear. CDR3 sequence reads: CASSQQNGQPQHF. The CDR3 DNA follows: TGTGCCAGCAGCCAACAAAACGGTCAGCCCCAGCATTTT.